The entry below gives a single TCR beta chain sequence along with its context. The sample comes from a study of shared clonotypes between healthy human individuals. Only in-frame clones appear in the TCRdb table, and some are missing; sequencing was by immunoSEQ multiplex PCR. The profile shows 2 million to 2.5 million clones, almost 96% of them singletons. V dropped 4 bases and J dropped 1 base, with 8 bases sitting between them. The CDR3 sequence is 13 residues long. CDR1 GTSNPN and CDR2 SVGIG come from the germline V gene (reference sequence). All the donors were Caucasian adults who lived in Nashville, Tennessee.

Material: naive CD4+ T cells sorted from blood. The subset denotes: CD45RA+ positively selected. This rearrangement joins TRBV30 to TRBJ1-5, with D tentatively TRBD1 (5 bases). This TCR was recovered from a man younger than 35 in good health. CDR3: CAWTKGSNQPQHF. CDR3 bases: TGTGCCTGGACTAAGGGGAGCAATCAGCCCCAGCATTTT.